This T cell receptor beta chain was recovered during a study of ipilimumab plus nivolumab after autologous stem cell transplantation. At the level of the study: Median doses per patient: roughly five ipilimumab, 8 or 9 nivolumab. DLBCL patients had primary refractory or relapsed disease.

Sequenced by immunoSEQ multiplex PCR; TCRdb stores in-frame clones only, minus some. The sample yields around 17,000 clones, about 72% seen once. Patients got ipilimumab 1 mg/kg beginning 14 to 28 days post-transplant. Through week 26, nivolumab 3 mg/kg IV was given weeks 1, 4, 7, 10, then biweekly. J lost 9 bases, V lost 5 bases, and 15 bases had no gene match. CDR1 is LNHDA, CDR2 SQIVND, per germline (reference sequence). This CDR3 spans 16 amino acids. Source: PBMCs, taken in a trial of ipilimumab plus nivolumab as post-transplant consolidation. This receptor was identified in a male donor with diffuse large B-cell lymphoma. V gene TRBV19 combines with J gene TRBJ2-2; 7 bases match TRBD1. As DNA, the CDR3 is TGTGCCAGTAGTTCCAACAGGGGCACAGGAGACCGGGAGCTGTTTTTT. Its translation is CASSSNRGTGDRELFF.